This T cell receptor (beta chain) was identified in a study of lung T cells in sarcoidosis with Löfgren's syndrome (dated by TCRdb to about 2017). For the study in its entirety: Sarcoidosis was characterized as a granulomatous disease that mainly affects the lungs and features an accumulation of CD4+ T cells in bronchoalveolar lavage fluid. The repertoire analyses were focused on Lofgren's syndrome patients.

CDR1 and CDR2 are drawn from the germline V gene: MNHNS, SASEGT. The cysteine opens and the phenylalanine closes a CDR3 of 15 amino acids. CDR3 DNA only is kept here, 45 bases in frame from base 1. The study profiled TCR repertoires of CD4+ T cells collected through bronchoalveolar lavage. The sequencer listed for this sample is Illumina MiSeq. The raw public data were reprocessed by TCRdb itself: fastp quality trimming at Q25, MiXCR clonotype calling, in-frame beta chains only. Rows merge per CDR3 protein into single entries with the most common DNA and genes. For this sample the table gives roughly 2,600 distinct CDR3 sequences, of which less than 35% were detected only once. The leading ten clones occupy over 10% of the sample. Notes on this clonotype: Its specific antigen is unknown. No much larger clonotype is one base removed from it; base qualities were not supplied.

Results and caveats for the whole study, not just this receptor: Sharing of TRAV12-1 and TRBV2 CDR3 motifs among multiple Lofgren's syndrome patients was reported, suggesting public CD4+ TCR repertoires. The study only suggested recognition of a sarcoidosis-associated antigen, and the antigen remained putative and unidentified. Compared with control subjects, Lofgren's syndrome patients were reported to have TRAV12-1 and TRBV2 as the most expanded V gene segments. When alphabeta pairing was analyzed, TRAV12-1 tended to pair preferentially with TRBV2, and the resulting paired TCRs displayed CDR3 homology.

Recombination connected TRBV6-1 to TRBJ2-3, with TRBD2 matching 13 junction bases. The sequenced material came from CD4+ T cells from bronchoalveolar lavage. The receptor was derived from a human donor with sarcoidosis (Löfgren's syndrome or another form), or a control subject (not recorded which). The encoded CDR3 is CVGSELAGGPDTQYF. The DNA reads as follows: TGTGTCGGCAGTGAACTAGCGGGGGGGCCAGATACGCAGTATTTT.